The entry that follows covers one T cell receptor beta chain sequence. Antigen specificity is unknown. This sample is part of a study of CD8 T cells in Susac syndrome. An input of about 0.5 to 1 ug of RNA was subjected to reverse transcription using random hexamers. By means of immunoSEQ multiplex PCR, TCR beta CDR3 spanning 54 Vbeta and 13 Jbeta underwent amplification. TCRdb used MiXCR to reprocess the immunoSEQ multiplex PCR reads, holding one entry per CDR3 protein. Of approximately 150,000 distinct CDR3 sequences in the sample, under 95% were seen once. The ends were cut back, 3 bases at V and 0 bases at J, with 9 bases in the middle. The CDR3 loop spans 14 amino acids. Germline-derived CDR1 and CDR2 are MDHEN and SYDVKM. Notes on the study in general: An acknowledgment was made by the study that its TCR sequencing and HLA analysis involved relatively few individuals.

This receptor was taken from a human donor with multiple sclerosis. The chain carries TRBV28 and TRBJ2-7, with D uncertain. Sequenced: CD4+ T cells from PBMCs. In DNA, the CDR3 is TGTGCCAGCAGTTTGTTCTGGAGCTCCTACGAGCAGTACTTC. Translation: CASSLFWSSYEQYF.